This is a list of T cell receptor beta chains from one sample in a study of T cells in Graves' hyperthyroidism and ophthalmopathy. One entry per CDR3 protein, called by TCRdb with MiXCR from the multiplex PCR reads. Of about 400,000 distinct CDR3 sequences listed, roughly 15% are singletons. The sample was blood. These receptors were collected from a woman aged 25 to 45 with Graves' ophthalmopathy. Both conserved end residues are part of each CDR3. A D gene is named only where the DNA matches it firmly. Expanded clones are given a class, and other clones once, few, many or no size at all.

TRBJ1-1 | many | TRBD1 | TRBV28 | TGTGCCAGCAGTTTAAGGACAGGGGACGCTTTCTTT | CASSLRTGDAFF
TRBJ2-1 | few | . | TRBV11-2 | TGTGCCAGCAGCTTATTGTCGAGGGTTACTTTCAATGAGCAGTTCTTC | CASSLLSRVTFNEQFF
TRBJ2-3 | many | TRBD2 | TRBV3-1 | TGTGCCAGCAGCCAAGTATTGCGGGGGGGCTGGTCAGATACGCAGTATTTT | CASSQVLRGGWSDTQYF
TRBJ2-1 | . | TRBD2 | TRBV5-1 | TGCGCCAGCAGCTTGGCGGGACTAGCGGGGGCTAGCTCCTACAATGAGCAGTTCTTC | CASSLAGLAGASSYNEQFF
TRBJ2-7 | many | . | TRBV27 | TGTGCCAGCAGTCCTAGGAGGATTGCGACGACCTACGAGCAGTACTTC | CASSPRRIATTYEQYF
TRBJ2-5 | few | . | TRBV5-1 | TGCGCCAGCAACCCTGTCCGGGACGGTCTGGGGGAGACCCAGTACTTC | CASNPVRDGLGETQYF
TRBJ1-4 | many | . | TRBV4-1 | TGCGCCAGCAGCCAAGACGTGACAGTGAATGAAAAACTGTTTTTT | CASSQDVTVNEKLFF
TRBJ2-7 | few | . | TRBV19 | TGTGCCAGTAGTGTCGGCGGACAGCACTACGAGCAGTACTTC | CASSVGGQHYEQYF
TRBJ1-1 | many | . | TRBV11-3 | TGTGCCAGCAGCGTTGCGGGCGGCACTGAAGCTTTCTTT | CASSVAGGTEAFF
TRBJ1-2 | few | . | TRBV4-1 | TGCGCCAGCAGCCAAGAAGTAGGATCTAACTATGGCTACACCTTC | CASSQEVGSNYGYTF
TRBJ1-1 | many | . | TRBV28 | TGTGCCAGCAGTCCACAACAGGGCGGGGGCACTGAAGCTTTCTTT | CASSPQQGGGTEAFF
TRBJ2-7 | many | TRBD1 | TRBV18 | TGTGCCAGCTCAAATGGGGGACAGTTCTCCTACGAGCAGTACTTC | CASSNGGQFSYEQYF
TRBJ2-3 | few | TRBD1 | TRBV30 | TGTGCCTGGAGTCCCGGGACAGCATCAAGAGATACGCAGTATTTT | CAWSPGTASRDTQYF
TRBJ2-1 | many | . | TRBV6-1 | TGTGCCAGCGCCTCGGGCAATGAGCAGTTCTTC | CASASGNEQFF
TRBJ2-2 | many | . | TRBV12-3/TRBV12-4 | TGTGCCAGCAGCCCCTGGAAGGATCTGAACACCGGGGAGCTGTTTTTT | CASSPWKDLNTGELFF
TRBJ1-2 | many | . | TRBV6-1 | TGTGCCAGCACTTTAGGCTATGGCTACACCTTC | CASTLGYGYTF
TRBJ1-6 | . | . | TRBV6-1 | TGTGCCAGCAGCTCCGGGATCCTCCACTTT | CASSSGILHF
TRBJ1-3 | many | TRBD1 | TRBV6-1 | TGTGCCAGCAGGGAACAGGGGGCCTCTGGAAACACCATATATTTT | CASREQGASGNTIYF
TRBJ2-3 | many | TRBD2 | TRBV13 | TGTGCCAGCAGCTTGTCGGGACTAGCCCTAGGGGATACGCAGTATTTT | CASSLSGLALGDTQYF
TRBJ2-7 | many | . | TRBV15 | TGTGCCACCAGCAGAGATTCTTCGGGGGTAATCGACGAGCAGTACTTC | CATSRDSSGVIDEQYF
TRBJ2-2 | many | . | TRBV10-3 | TGTGCCATCACTCAGACAGCGAACACCGGGGAGCTGTTTTTT | CAITQTANTGELFF
TRBJ2-5 | . | . | TRBV27 | TGTGCCAGCAGTTTATCCGGGGTCCAAGAGACCCAGTACTTC | CASSLSGVQETQYF
TRBJ2-7 | many | TRBD2 | TRBV2 | TGTGCCAGCTCAGCGGGGGTCAACCCAGGGTCTACCTACGAGCAGTACTTC | CASSAGVNPGSTYEQYF
TRBJ1-1 | . | . | TRBV10-1 | TGCGCCAGCGGTGAGTCCCCTTCCACTGAAGCTTTCTTT | CASGESPSTEAFF
TRBJ2-5 | many | . | TRBV7-2 | TGTGCCAGCAGCGCCACTATAACAGAGACCCAGTACTTC | CASSATITETQYF
TRBJ2-7 | many | TRBD1 | TRBV28 | TGTGCCAGCAGCTTAACAGGGGGACTTTACGAGCAGTACTTC | CASSLTGGLYEQYF
TRBJ1-1 | many | . | TRBV20-1 | TGCAGTGCCGGGGGCCAGCTCTTTGAAGCTTTCTTT | CSAGGQLFEAFF
TRBJ1-6 | . | . | TRBV28 | TGTGCCAGCAGTTCCAGCGGGGGGTACTATTCACCCCTCCACTTT | CASSSSGGYYSPLHF
TRBJ2-6 | many | . | TRBV27 | TGTGCCAGCAGTCCTACAGTAGCGATAGGCTCTTCTGGGGCCAACGTCCTGACTTTC | CASSPTVAIGSSGANVLTF
TRBJ2-7 | many | TRBD1 | TRBV28 | TGTGCCAGCAGCAGCCCGGGACAGACGACTTACGAGCAGTACTTC | CASSSPGQTTYEQYF
TRBJ1-2 | many | . | TRBV3-1 | TGTGCCAGCAGCCAAGTGCCCACCCTGGTTCTCGGGGCTGGCTACACCTTC | CASSQVPTLVLGAGYTF
TRBJ2-6 | many | TRBD1 | TRBV2 | TGTGCCAGTTTCTTCCTCGACCGGGACAGGGGAGGTTCTGGGGCCAACGTCCTGACTTTC | CASFFLDRDRGGSGANVLTF
TRBJ1-2 | few | . | TRBV7-9 | TGTGCCAGCAGCCCTACCCCGACAACCCTGGGGGGCTACACCTTC | CASSPTPTTLGGYTF
TRBJ2-5 | . | TRBD2 | TRBV4-1 | TGCGCCAGCAGCGTAGGACTAGCGGGGGACCAAGAGACCCAGTACTTC | CASSVGLAGDQETQYF
TRBJ1-1 | many | . | TRBV29-1 | TGCAGCGTTGAAGACGCCAGGGGCACTGAAGCTTTCTTT | CSVEDARGTEAFF
TRBJ2-7 | many | . | TRBV19 | TGTGCCAGTAGCGCCTTGCAGGTGGGCGAGCAGTACTTC | CASSALQVGEQYF
TRBJ2-2 | few | . | TRBV19 | TGTGCCAGTAGTATGCTCGACTCCGGGGAGCTGTTTTTT | CASSMLDSGELFF
TRBJ2-7 | many | . | TRBV2 | TGTGCCTCAGCGACAGGAGTCTACGAGCAGTACTTC | CASATGVYEQYF
TRBJ2-7 | many | . | TRBV20-1 | TGCAGTGCTAGTATTGCGGGCCGCGAGCAGTACTTC | CSASIAGREQYF
TRBJ2-5 | . | TRBD2 | TRBV7-6 | TGTGCCAGCAGCTTGGCGGCTAGCGGAGAGGAGACCCAGTACTTC | CASSLAASGEETQYF
TRBJ2-7 | . | TRBD2 | TRBV3-1 | TGTGCCAGCAGCCAAGTTACACGAGCGGGGGGCTCAACCTACGAGCAGTACTTC | CASSQVTRAGGSTYEQYF
TRBJ2-7 | many | TRBD1 | TRBV28 | TGTGCCAGCAGGGTCACAGGGGAGTCCTACGAGCAGTACTTC | CASRVTGESYEQYF
TRBJ2-7 | many | . | TRBV18 | TGTGCCAGCTCACCACCGCTGGCCGAATCCTACGAGCAGTACTTC | CASSPPLAESYEQYF
TRBJ1-2 | many | TRBD1 | TRBV6-1 | TGTGCCAGCGGACTGGACAGGGGGGCCTATGGCTACACCTTC | CASGLDRGAYGYTF
TRBJ1-2 | many | . | TRBV27 | TGTGCCAGCTGGCGAGGGGGTCGGGATGGCTACACCTTC | CASWRGGRDGYTF
TRBJ2-1 | . | TRBD2 | TRBV19 | TGTGCCAGTAGTAGTTTCCGCGGGGGGAGCTCCTACAATGAGCAGTTCTTC | CASSSFRGGSSYNEQFF
TRBJ2-7 | many | TRBD2 | TRBV18 | TGTGCCAGCTCACCACAAATACTAGCGGGGGGATATTACGAGCAGTACTTC | CASSPQILAGGYYEQYF
TRBJ2-7 | . | TRBD2 | TRBV7-2 | TGTGCCAGCAGCCCCCCGGGGGGGGGGCGCGAGCAGTACTTC | CASSPPGGGREQYF
TRBJ1-6 | once | . | TRBV12-3/TRBV12-4 | TGTGCCAGCACACCTCATCTGGCTAATTCACCCCTCCACTTT | CASTPHLANSPLHF
TRBJ1-1 | many | TRBD1 | TRBV5-1 | TGCGCCAGCAGCTTGTTAGGGACAGGGGAGACTGAAGCTTTCTTT | CASSLLGTGETEAFF
TRBJ2-7 | few | TRBD1 | TRBV30 | TGTGCCTGGGGAAAGGGGGCTACGTACGAGCAGTACTTC | CAWGKGATYEQYF
TRBJ1-6 | few | TRBD1 | TRBV6-1 | TGTGCCAGCAACCCCCTCACAGGGGGCATGCATTCACCCCTCCACTTT | CASNPLTGGMHSPLHF
TRBJ2-3 | many | . | TRBV15 | TGTGCCACCAGCAGAGTAGCCAGGTCCCGCACAGATACGCAGTATTTT | CATSRVARSRTDTQYF
TRBJ1-2 | many | TRBD1 | TRBV24-1 | TGTGCCACCAGCCCCGGGACAGGGAAACTCTATGGCTACACCTTC | CATSPGTGKLYGYTF
TRBJ2-7 | many | TRBD1 | TRBV28 | TGTGCCAGTGGGAGCCACCGGGACAGCTATATCTACGAGCAGTACTTC | CASGSHRDSYIYEQYF
TRBJ1-1 | few | . | TRBV5-1 | TGCGCCAGCAGTCCTACAGGGTTTGTGGCCACTGAAGCTTTCTTT | CASSPTGFVATEAFF
TRBJ2-7 | few | . | TRBV12-3/TRBV12-4 | TGTGCCAGCAGTTTTAGTCTCGACGAGCAGTACTTC | CASSFSLDEQYF
TRBJ1-1 | many | . | TRBV7-3 | TGTGCCAGCAGCCCCGCGCAGGCGGACACTGAAGCTTTCTTT | CASSPAQADTEAFF
TRBJ2-5 | many | TRBD1 | TRBV19 | TGTGCCAGTAGTGCGGGACAGGGGGATGTAGAGACCCAGTACTTC | CASSAGQGDVETQYF